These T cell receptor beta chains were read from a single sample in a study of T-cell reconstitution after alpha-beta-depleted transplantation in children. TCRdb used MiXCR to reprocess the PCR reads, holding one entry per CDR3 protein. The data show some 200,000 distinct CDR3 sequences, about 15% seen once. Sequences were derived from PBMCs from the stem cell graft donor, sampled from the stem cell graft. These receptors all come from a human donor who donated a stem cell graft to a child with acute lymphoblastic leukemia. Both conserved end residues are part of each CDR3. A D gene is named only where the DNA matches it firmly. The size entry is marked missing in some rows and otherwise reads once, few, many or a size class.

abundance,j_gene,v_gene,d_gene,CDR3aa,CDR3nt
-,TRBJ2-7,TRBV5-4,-,CASSLGRGYTYEQYF,TGTGCCAGCAGCTTGGGAAGGGGGTACACCTACGAGCAGTACTTC
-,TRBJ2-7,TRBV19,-,CASSISRSSEQYF,TGTGCCAGTAGTATATCCAGATCCTCCGAGCAGTACTTC
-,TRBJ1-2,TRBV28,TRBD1,CASSPWDRDNGYTF,TGTGCCAGCAGTCCATGGGACAGGGACAATGGCTACACCTTC
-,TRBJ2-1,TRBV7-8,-,CASRQGGTHGDEQFF,TGTGCCAGCAGGCAAGGGGGTACCCATGGGGATGAGCAGTTCTTC
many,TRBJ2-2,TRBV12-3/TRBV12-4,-,CASSLWQGNTGELFF,TGTGCCAGCAGTTTGTGGCAGGGTAACACCGGGGAGCTGTTTTTT
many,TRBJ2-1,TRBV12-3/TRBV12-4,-,CASRGTGLRDYNEQFF,TGTGCCAGCAGGGGAACGGGACTTAGAGATTACAATGAGCAGTTCTTC
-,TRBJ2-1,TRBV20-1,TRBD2,CSANDRASGRSYNEQFF,TGCAGTGCCAATGACCGGGCTAGCGGGAGATCCTACAATGAGCAGTTCTTC
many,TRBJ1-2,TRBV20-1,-,CSARDLGGGYGYTF,TGCAGTGCTAGAGATCTGGGGGGTGGGTATGGCTACACCTTC
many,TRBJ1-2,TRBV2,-,CASSEFRGRIHGYTF,TGTGCCAGCAGTGAATTCCGGGGGCGAATCCATGGCTACACCTTC
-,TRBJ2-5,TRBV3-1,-,CASSQETTAVETQYF,TGTGCCAGCAGCCAAGAGACCACCGCGGTTGAGACCCAGTACTTC
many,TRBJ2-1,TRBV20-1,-,CSARAAVYEQFF,TGCAGTGCTAGGGCAGCTGTTTATGAGCAGTTCTTC
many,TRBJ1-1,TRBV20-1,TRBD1,CSARDYTGANTEAFF,TGCAGTGCTAGAGATTATACAGGGGCGAACACTGAAGCTTTCTTT
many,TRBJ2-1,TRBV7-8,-,CASSGQIYNEQFF,TGTGCCAGCAGCGGACAGATCTACAATGAGCAGTTCTTC
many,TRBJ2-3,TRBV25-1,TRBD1,CASIQTGEDTQYF,TGTGCCAGCATCCAAACAGGGGAAGATACGCAGTATTTT
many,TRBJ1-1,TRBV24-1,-,CATRIPEALNTEAFF,TGTGCCACCCGGATTCCAGAGGCCTTGAACACTGAAGCTTTCTTT
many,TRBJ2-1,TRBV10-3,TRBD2,CAISEDSGSSGHEQFF,TGTGCCATCAGTGAGGATAGCGGGAGTAGCGGGCATGAGCAGTTCTTC
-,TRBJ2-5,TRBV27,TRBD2,CASSSSGLAGALGETQYF,TGTGCCAGCAGTTCCTCCGGGCTAGCGGGAGCTTTAGGAGAGACCCAGTACTTC
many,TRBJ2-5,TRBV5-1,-,CASSFSAGDQETQYF,TGCGCCAGCAGCTTTTCTGCAGGGGACCAAGAGACCCAGTACTTC
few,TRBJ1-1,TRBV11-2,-,CASSSEPGDTEAFF,TGTGCCAGCAGCTCCGAGCCAGGGGACACTGAAGCTTTCTTT
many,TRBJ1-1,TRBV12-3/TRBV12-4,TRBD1,CASRKGQTSEAFF,TGTGCCAGCAGAAAGGGACAGACCTCTGAAGCTTTCTTT
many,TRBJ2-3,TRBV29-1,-,CSSSPQTVGYTDTQYF,TGCAGCTCAAGCCCACAGACAGTCGGCTACACAGATACGCAGTATTTT
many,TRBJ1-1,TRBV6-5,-,CASSYSSFNLRTPEAFF,TGTGCCAGCAGTTACTCGAGTTTCAACCTCAGGACCCCGGAAGCTTTCTTT
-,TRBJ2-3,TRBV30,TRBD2,CAFDRRLAGFTDTQYF,TGTGCTTTTGATAGGAGACTAGCGGGGTTCACAGATACGCAGTATTTT
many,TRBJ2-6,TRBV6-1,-,CASKLSLFGAAGANVLTF,TGTGCCAGCAAACTAAGCCTCTTTGGAGCGGCTGGGGCCAACGTCCTGACTTTC
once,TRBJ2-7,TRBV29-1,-,CSVATATYEQYF,TGCAGCGTTGCGACAGCTACCTACGAGCAGTACTTC
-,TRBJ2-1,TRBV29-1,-,CSVVAGHTEQFF,TGCAGCGTTGTTGCAGGCCACACTGAGCAGTTCTTC
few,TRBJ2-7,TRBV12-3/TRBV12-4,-,CASSFGRYYEQYF,TGTGCCAGCAGTTTTGGCCGCTACTACGAGCAGTACTTC
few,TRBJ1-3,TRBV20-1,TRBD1,CSARAPGQGAGGSGNTIYF,TGCAGTGCTAGAGCTCCGGGACAGGGGGCCGGAGGCAGTGGAAACACCATATATTTT
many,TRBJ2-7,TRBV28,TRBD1,CASSLYRGSGNEQYF,TGTGCCAGCAGCCTCTACAGGGGAAGTGGGAACGAGCAGTACTTC
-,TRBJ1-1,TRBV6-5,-,CASTDLGTEAFF,TGTGCCAGCACGGACCTAGGGACTGAAGCTTTCTTT
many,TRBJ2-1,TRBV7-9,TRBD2,CASSFSREGAPEQFF,TGTGCCAGCAGCTTTTCACGGGAGGGAGCCCCTGAGCAGTTCTTC
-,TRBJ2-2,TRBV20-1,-,CSARALGQVNTGELFF,TGCAGTGCTAGAGCTCTGGGGCAGGTCAACACCGGGGAGCTGTTTTTT
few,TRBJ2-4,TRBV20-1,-,CSARMADWTKNIQYF,TGCAGTGCTAGAATGGCGGATTGGACCAAAAACATTCAGTACTTC
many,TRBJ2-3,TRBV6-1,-,CASSGGSRPTDTQYF,TGTGCCAGCAGTGGCGGGTCGCGCCCCACAGATACGCAGTATTTT
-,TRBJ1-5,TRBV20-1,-,CSARSGADNQPQHF,TGCAGTGCTAGATCCGGAGCTGACAATCAGCCCCAGCATTTT
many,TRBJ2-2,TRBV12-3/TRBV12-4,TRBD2,CASTLLLAGAGELFF,TGTGCCAGCACCCTATTGCTAGCGGGAGCCGGGGAGCTGTTTTTT
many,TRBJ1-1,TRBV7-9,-,CASSLRLGGVFDTEAFF,TGTGCCAGCAGCTTAAGGTTGGGGGGCGTTTTTGACACTGAAGCTTTCTTT
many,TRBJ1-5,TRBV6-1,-,CASSDGVPSNQPQHF,TGTGCCAGCAGTGATGGGGTGCCGAGCAATCAGCCCCAGCATTTT
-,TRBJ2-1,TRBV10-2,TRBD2,CASSDFFSGRADNEQFF,TGCGCCAGCAGTGACTTCTTTAGCGGGAGGGCCGACAATGAGCAGTTCTTC
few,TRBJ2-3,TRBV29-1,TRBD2,CSVERLAGAQGTDTQYF,TGCAGCGTTGAACGTCTAGCGGGAGCGCAAGGCACAGATACGCAGTATTTT
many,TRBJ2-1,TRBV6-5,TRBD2,CASSSLLAGGPNEQFF,TGTGCCAGCAGTTCCCTACTAGCGGGAGGGCCAAATGAGCAGTTCTTC
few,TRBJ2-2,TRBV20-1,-,CSARAYTGELFF,TGCAGTGCTAGAGCCTACACCGGGGAGCTGTTTTTT
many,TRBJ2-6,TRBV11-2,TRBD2,CASRTSPSGANVLTF,TGTGCCAGCAGGACTAGCCCTTCTGGGGCCAACGTCCTGACTTTC
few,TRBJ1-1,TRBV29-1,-,CSVEAGGVITEAFF,TGCAGCGTTGAGGCCGGAGGAGTAATCACTGAAGCTTTCTTT
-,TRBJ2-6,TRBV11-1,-,CASSLNYGEFSGANVLTF,TGTGCCAGCAGCCTAAACTATGGTGAATTCTCTGGGGCCAACGTCCTGACTTTC
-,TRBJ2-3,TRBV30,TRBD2,CAWSEGTSLRTDTQYF,TGTGCCTGGAGTGAAGGGACTAGCTTGCGCACAGATACGCAGTATTTT
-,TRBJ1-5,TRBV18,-,CASSGGDEYQPQHF,TGTGCCAGCTCAGGCGGAGACGAATATCAGCCCCAGCATTTT
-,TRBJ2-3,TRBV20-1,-,CSARLAWTTDTQYF,TGCAGTGCTAGACTAGCGTGGACCACAGATACGCAGTATTTT
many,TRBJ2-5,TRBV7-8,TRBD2,CASSIGTSGRAGETQYF,TGTGCCAGCAGCATCGGGACTAGCGGGAGGGCGGGGGAGACCCAGTACTTC
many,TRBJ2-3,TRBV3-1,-,CASSPLEFTDTQYF,TGTGCCAGCAGCCCTCTAGAGTTCACAGATACGCAGTATTTT
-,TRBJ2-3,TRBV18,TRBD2,CASSPRLAGLGTDTQYF,TGTGCCAGCTCACCCCGGCTAGCGGGACTTGGCACAGATACGCAGTATTTT
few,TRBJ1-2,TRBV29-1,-,CSVGGTPLF,TGCAGCGTTGGGGGGACACCCCTCTTC
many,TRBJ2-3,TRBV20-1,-,CSARRLVTSTDTQYF,TGCAGTGCTAGGAGACTTGTCACTAGCACAGATACGCAGTATTTT
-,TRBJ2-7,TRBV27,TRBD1,CASSPFRGLSYEQYF,TGTGCCAGCAGCCCTTTTAGGGGGCTCTCCTACGAGCAGTACTTC
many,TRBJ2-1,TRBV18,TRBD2,CASSPGLAPNEQFF,TGTGCCAGCTCACCCGGACTAGCGCCAAATGAGCAGTTCTTC